This TCR beta chain was captured by sequencing in a study of blood T cell repertoires in COVID-19. Study summary: From the United States, Italy and Spain came samples of acute and convalescent COVID-19. The analysed material was cDNA or gDNA that came from T cells, B-cell-depleted T cells, or PBMCs.

CDR3 length: 15 amino acids. Germline CDR1 and CDR2: SEHNR and FQNEAQ (reference sequence). Trimming removed 5 bases from V and 7 bases from J; junction bases left unmatched: 9. As handled by the study authors: Amplification from reference gene primers served as the basis for estimated nucleated cell counts. Sequencing used immunoSEQ multiplex PCR; TCRdb keeps in-frame clones, though not all of them. That table supplies the V and J calls and clone size; D and trimming were determined from the DNA. Here the sample spans about 360,000 clones, roughly 88% being singletons. Sequencing was done on a sample of PBMCs or T cells enriched from blood (not recorded which). The clonotype comes from a woman between 40 and 50 years old with acute COVID-19. The rearrangement links TRBV7-9 to TRBJ1-4; the match to TRBD1 covers 8 bases. The CDR3 nucleotides are TGTGCCAGCAGCGCCCCAGGGGGCGCTGGTGAAAAACTGTTTTTT. Its translation is CASSAPGGAGEKLFF.